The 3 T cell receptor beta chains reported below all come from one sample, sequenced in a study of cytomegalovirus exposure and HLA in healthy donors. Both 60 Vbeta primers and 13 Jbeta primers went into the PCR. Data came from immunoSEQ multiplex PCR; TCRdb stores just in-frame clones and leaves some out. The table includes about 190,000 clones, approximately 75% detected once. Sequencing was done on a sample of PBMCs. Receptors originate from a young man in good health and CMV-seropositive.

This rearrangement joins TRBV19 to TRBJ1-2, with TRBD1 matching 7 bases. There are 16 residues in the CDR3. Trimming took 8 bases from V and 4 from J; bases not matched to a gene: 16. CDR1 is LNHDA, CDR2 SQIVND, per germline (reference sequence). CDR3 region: CASRGQTPRETYGYTF. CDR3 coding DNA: TGTGCCAGTCGGGGACAGACTCCACGGGAGACCTATGGCTACACCTTC.

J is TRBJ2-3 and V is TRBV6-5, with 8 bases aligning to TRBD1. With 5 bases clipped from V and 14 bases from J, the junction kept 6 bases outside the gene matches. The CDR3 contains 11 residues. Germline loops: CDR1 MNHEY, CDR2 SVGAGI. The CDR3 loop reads CASSPGQDLYF. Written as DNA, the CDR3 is TGTGCCAGCAGTCCGGGACAGGATTTGTATTTT.

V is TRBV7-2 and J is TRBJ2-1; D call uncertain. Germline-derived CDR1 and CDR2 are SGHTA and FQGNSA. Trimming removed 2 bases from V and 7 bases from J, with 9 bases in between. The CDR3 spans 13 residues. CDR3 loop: CASSLNSMNEQFF. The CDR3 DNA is TGTGCCAGCAGCTTAAACTCAATGAATGAGCAGTTCTTC.